The rows below give T cell receptor beta chains drawn from one sample of a study of radiotherapy plus CTLA-4 blockade in lung cancer. Profiled with immunoSEQ multiplex PCR; TCRdb holds only in-frame clones, not every one. The sample lists some 110,000 clones; 81% were seen once. Sequencing was performed on peripheral blood, taken from a patient treated with radiotherapy plus ipilimumab. These receptors came from a human donor with non-small cell lung cancer that progressed on radiotherapy plus ipilimumab. Some clones in this sample may be carry-over from other donors' samples. Both conserved end residues are part of each CDR3. Fields, in order: CDR3 DNA, CDR3 protein, V gene, J gene, clone size, CDR3 length, D gene. D genes are given only for firm matches. Rows give clone size only sometimes, using once, few, many, or a class for an expanded clone.

CDR3 DNA: TGTGCCAGCATAGGACAGCCCACCTACGAGCAGTACTTC
CDR3 protein: CASIGQPTYEQYF
V gene: TRBV6-1
J gene: TRBJ2-7
clone size: .
CDR3 length: 13
D gene: .

CDR3 DNA: TGTGCCAGCAGCTCCAGGACAGGGGGCGCAGCGGGGGATTACAATGAGCAGTTCTTC
CDR3 protein: CASSSRTGGAAGDYNEQFF
V gene: TRBV13
J gene: TRBJ2-1
clone size: .
CDR3 length: 19
D gene: TRBD1

CDR3 DNA: TGTGCCAGCAGCGCCGGGACTGGGAACACCGGGGAGCTGTTTTTT
CDR3 protein: CASSAGTGNTGELFF
V gene: TRBV9
J gene: TRBJ2-2
clone size: .
CDR3 length: 15
D gene: .

CDR3 DNA: TGTGCCTGCGGATACCGGACTAGCGGGGGGGCCAGGCAGTACTTC
CDR3 protein: CACGYRTSGGARQYF
V gene: TRBV30
J gene: TRBJ2-7
clone size: .
CDR3 length: 15
D gene: TRBD2

CDR3 DNA: TGTGCCTGGAGTCCTTGGGACATCTATAATTCACCCCTCCACTTT
CDR3 protein: CAWSPWDIYNSPLHF
V gene: TRBV30
J gene: TRBJ1-6
clone size: .
CDR3 length: 15
D gene: .

CDR3 DNA: TGTGCCAGCAGTGACCAGGGGGTTGACTACGAGCAGTACTTC
CDR3 protein: CASSDQGVDYEQYF
V gene: TRBV2
J gene: TRBJ2-7
clone size: few
CDR3 length: 14
D gene: TRBD1

CDR3 DNA: TGTGCCAGCAGCCAAGCGGGAGCCTACAATGAGCAGTTCTTC
CDR3 protein: CASSQAGAYNEQFF
V gene: TRBV6-5
J gene: TRBJ2-1
clone size: .
CDR3 length: 14
D gene: TRBD2

CDR3 DNA: TGTGCCAGCAGTCCAGTGGGCAATGAGCAGTTCTTC
CDR3 protein: CASSPVGNEQFF
V gene: TRBV28
J gene: TRBJ2-1
clone size: .
CDR3 length: 12
D gene: .

CDR3 DNA: TGTGCCAGCAGCTTACGACAGGATCCCAGAATTGGCTACACCTTC
CDR3 protein: CASSLRQDPRIGYTF
V gene: TRBV7-2
J gene: TRBJ1-2
clone size: few
CDR3 length: 15
D gene: .

CDR3 DNA: TGCGCCAGCAGCCGCGGAGCGGGGGGTCGTTCCTACGAGCAGTACTTC
CDR3 protein: CASSRGAGGRSYEQYF
V gene: TRBV4-1
J gene: TRBJ2-7
clone size: .
CDR3 length: 16
D gene: TRBD2

CDR3 DNA: TGTGCCAGTAGTATATCCCAGATGGCGCCCCAGCATTTT
CDR3 protein: CASSISQMAPQHF
V gene: TRBV19
J gene: TRBJ1-5
clone size: few
CDR3 length: 13
D gene: .

CDR3 DNA: TGTGCCAGTAGTACCCGACCACCCTATCAGCCCCAGCATTTT
CDR3 protein: CASSTRPPYQPQHF
V gene: TRBV19
J gene: TRBJ1-5
clone size: .
CDR3 length: 14
D gene: .

CDR3 DNA: TGTGCCAGCCGGTTTGGAGTGGATAATTCACCCCTCCACTTT
CDR3 protein: CASRFGVDNSPLHF
V gene: TRBV5-6
J gene: TRBJ1-6
clone size: .
CDR3 length: 14
D gene: .

CDR3 DNA: TGTGCCAGCAGCTTCCCTATGGGTACTGAGACCGGGGAGCTGTTTTTT
CDR3 protein: CASSFPMGTETGELFF
V gene: TRBV5-4
J gene: TRBJ2-2
clone size: .
CDR3 length: 16
D gene: .

CDR3 DNA: TGTGCCAGCAGTTACTGGGCCAGCTCTGGAAACACCATATATTTT
CDR3 protein: CASSYWASSGNTIYF
V gene: TRBV6-6
J gene: TRBJ1-3
clone size: few
CDR3 length: 15
D gene: .

CDR3 DNA: TGTGCCAGCAGCTTGGCCATAAACCAGGGCTACATCTTC
CDR3 protein: CASSLAINQGYIF
V gene: TRBV5-4
J gene: TRBJ1-2
clone size: .
CDR3 length: 13
D gene: .

CDR3 DNA: TGCGCCAGCAGCTTGGAATGGGCAGTGAACACTGAAGCTTTCTTT
CDR3 protein: CASSLEWAVNTEAFF
V gene: TRBV5-1
J gene: TRBJ1-1
clone size: .
CDR3 length: 15
D gene: .

CDR3 DNA: TGTGCCAGCAGTGAAGAGAACAGGAACTATGGCTACACCTTC
CDR3 protein: CASSEENRNYGYTF
V gene: TRBV6-1
J gene: TRBJ1-2
clone size: .
CDR3 length: 14
D gene: .

CDR3 DNA: TGTGCCAGCAGCTTAGGACTAGCGGGGATCACAGATACGCAGTATTTT
CDR3 protein: CASSLGLAGITDTQYF
V gene: TRBV7-2
J gene: TRBJ2-3
clone size: .
CDR3 length: 16
D gene: TRBD2

CDR3 DNA: TGTGCCAGCAGCTTCAACAGGGGGTCCACTGAAGCTTTCTTT
CDR3 protein: CASSFNRGSTEAFF
V gene: TRBV7-2
J gene: TRBJ1-1
clone size: once
CDR3 length: 14
D gene: TRBD1

CDR3 DNA: TGTGCCAGCTCACCGGGACAGGGGGCCATGAACACTGAAGCTTTCTTT
CDR3 protein: CASSPGQGAMNTEAFF
V gene: TRBV18
J gene: TRBJ1-1
clone size: once
CDR3 length: 16
D gene: TRBD1

CDR3 DNA: TGTGCCAGCAGCCAAGGATCCTTGGCGGGGTCCAGCATTCAGTACTTC
CDR3 protein: CASSQGSLAGSSIQYF
V gene: TRBV4-2
J gene: TRBJ2-4
clone size: once
CDR3 length: 16
D gene: .

CDR3 DNA: TGTGCCAGCAGCCAAGAAAATACAGGGATAGGCACAGATACGCAGTATTTT
CDR3 protein: CASSQENTGIGTDTQYF
V gene: TRBV4-2
J gene: TRBJ2-3
clone size: .
CDR3 length: 17
D gene: .

CDR3 DNA: TGTGCCAGCAGCAAAAAATCCAGACTGGACATACTTTTT
CDR3 protein: CASSKKSRLDILF
V gene: TRBV21-1
J gene: TRBJ1-4
clone size: few
CDR3 length: 13
D gene: .

CDR3 DNA: TGTGCCAGCAGTTACTCGGGGGACGCTGAAGCTTTCTTT
CDR3 protein: CASSYSGDAEAFF
V gene: TRBV6-5
J gene: TRBJ1-1
clone size: .
CDR3 length: 13
D gene: .

CDR3 DNA: TGTGCCGGGAGGGACAGGGGCTACGAGCAGTACTTC
CDR3 protein: CAGRDRGYEQYF
V gene: TRBV2
J gene: TRBJ2-7
clone size: .
CDR3 length: 12
D gene: TRBD1

CDR3 DNA: TGTGCCAGCTCACCGCAGCTGGGGGGCGGTGAAGCTTTCTTT
CDR3 protein: CASSPQLGGGEAFF
V gene: TRBV18
J gene: TRBJ1-1
clone size: .
CDR3 length: 14
D gene: .

CDR3 DNA: TGTGCCAGCAGCCCGGGGGGCAGTCAAGAGACCCAGTACTTC
CDR3 protein: CASSPGGSQETQYF
V gene: TRBV5-4
J gene: TRBJ2-5
clone size: .
CDR3 length: 14
D gene: .

CDR3 DNA: TGTGCCAGCAGCTTGCGCACAGGGAATTCACCCCTCCACTTT
CDR3 protein: CASSLRTGNSPLHF
V gene: TRBV5-4
J gene: TRBJ1-6
clone size: once
CDR3 length: 14
D gene: .

CDR3 DNA: TGCAGCGTTGAAGATTGGACAGGATGGTATGGCTACACCTTC
CDR3 protein: CSVEDWTGWYGYTF
V gene: TRBV29-1
J gene: TRBJ1-2
clone size: .
CDR3 length: 14
D gene: TRBD1

CDR3 DNA: TGTGCCAGTCCCCCAACTAGCGGGGTTCTCGATGAGCAGTTCTTC
CDR3 protein: CASPPTSGVLDEQFF
V gene: TRBV19
J gene: TRBJ2-1
clone size: .
CDR3 length: 15
D gene: TRBD2

CDR3 DNA: TGTGCCAGCATCACAATGACGGGGACCCAGTACTTC
CDR3 protein: CASITMTGTQYF
V gene: TRBV5-6
J gene: TRBJ2-5
clone size: .
CDR3 length: 12
D gene: .

CDR3 DNA: TGTGCCACCAGCAGAGATCCGGGTCCGTTTACTAGCACAGATACGCAGTATTTT
CDR3 protein: CATSRDPGPFTSTDTQYF
V gene: TRBV15
J gene: TRBJ2-3
clone size: few
CDR3 length: 18
D gene: .

CDR3 DNA: TGCGCCAGCAGCCAAGCGGGGGGGAGATCGGAGACCCAGTACTTC
CDR3 protein: CASSQAGGRSETQYF
V gene: TRBV4-3
J gene: TRBJ2-5
clone size: .
CDR3 length: 15
D gene: TRBD2

CDR3 DNA: TGCGCCAGCAGACCCGACGGTTCCGCCTCCTACAATGAGCAGTTCTTC
CDR3 protein: CASRPDGSASYNEQFF
V gene: TRBV5-1
J gene: TRBJ2-1
clone size: .
CDR3 length: 16
D gene: .

CDR3 DNA: TGTGCCAGCAGCGCCGGGACTAGGGTTGAGCAGTTCTTC
CDR3 protein: CASSAGTRVEQFF
V gene: TRBV9
J gene: TRBJ2-1
clone size: once
CDR3 length: 13
D gene: TRBD2

CDR3 DNA: TGCGCCAGCGGGATGAATGGGGGTGGGCAGCCCCAGCATTTT
CDR3 protein: CASGMNGGGQPQHF
V gene: TRBV4-3
J gene: TRBJ1-5
clone size: .
CDR3 length: 14
D gene: .

CDR3 DNA: TGTGCCAGCAGCGTAGTAGGGCGGGGCCACTACAATGAGCAGTTCTTC
CDR3 protein: CASSVVGRGHYNEQFF
V gene: TRBV9
J gene: TRBJ2-1
clone size: once
CDR3 length: 16
D gene: .

CDR3 DNA: TGTGCCAGCAGCTTAGGGGGTTTTAACTACGAGCAGTACTTC
CDR3 protein: CASSLGGFNYEQYF
V gene: TRBV7-2
J gene: TRBJ2-7
clone size: few
CDR3 length: 14
D gene: .

CDR3 DNA: TGTGCCAGCAGTTTGAGGGCCTGGGACCAGAACGAGCAGTACTTC
CDR3 protein: CASSLRAWDQNEQYF
V gene: TRBV6-5
J gene: TRBJ2-7
clone size: .
CDR3 length: 15
D gene: .

CDR3 DNA: TGCGCCAGCAGCCAACAACCGAGACTAGCGGATTTGGGGCAGTTCTTC
CDR3 protein: CASSQQPRLADLGQFF
V gene: TRBV4-1
J gene: TRBJ2-1
clone size: .
CDR3 length: 16
D gene: TRBD2

CDR3 DNA: TGTGCCAGCAGCACCGGACAGGGTTGGCAGCCCCAGCATTTT
CDR3 protein: CASSTGQGWQPQHF
V gene: TRBV7-2
J gene: TRBJ1-5
clone size: .
CDR3 length: 14
D gene: TRBD1

CDR3 DNA: TGTGCCAGCTCCCCCACGGAGGGAATCAATGAGCAGTTCTTC
CDR3 protein: CASSPTEGINEQFF
V gene: TRBV7-8
J gene: TRBJ2-1
clone size: .
CDR3 length: 14
D gene: .

CDR3 DNA: TGCGCCAGCTGCCCGGAGGGGCTAGAGACCCAGTACTTC
CDR3 protein: CASCPEGLETQYF
V gene: TRBV5-1
J gene: TRBJ2-5
clone size: .
CDR3 length: 13
D gene: .

CDR3 DNA: TGTGCCAGTAGTATCCCCGACAGGGTCCGTCTGCGGGGCTACACCTTC
CDR3 protein: CASSIPDRVRLRGYTF
V gene: TRBV19
J gene: TRBJ1-2
clone size: once
CDR3 length: 16
D gene: TRBD1